The 25 T cell receptor beta chains below all came from one sample that was sequenced in a study of T cells in Graves' hyperthyroidism and ophthalmopathy. Amplified TCR beta CDR3 regions derived from RNA transcripts. The study used the HTBI primer set for a first-round RT-PCR of the TCR CDR3. MiXCR, run by TCRdb on the multiplex PCR reads, gives a single entry per CDR3 protein. The table records roughly 290,000 distinct CDR3 sequences, roughly 13% of them present only once. Sequencing was performed on blood. The source of these receptors is a woman between 40 and 55 years old with Graves' hyperthyroidism.

Concerning this clonotype itself: One base away lies a much larger clone, so this may be a sequencing read error. In nucleotides, the CDR3 is TGTGCCAGCACGCTGGGGGACAGGCGAGCTTTCTTT. Translated, it gives CASTLGDRRAFF. The genes are TRBV7-8 and TRBJ1-1; the match to TRBD1 covers 8 bases. The CDR3 runs to 12 residues. Germline assignment: CDR1 SGHVS and CDR2 FQNEAQ. With V trimmed by 7 bases and J by 10 bases, 8 bases remained unmatched. Variable domain in full (rest from reference TRBV7-8 and TRBJ1-1): GAGVSQSPRYKVAKRGQDVALRCDPISGHVSLFWYQQALGQGPEFLTYFQNEAQLDKSGLPSDRFFAERPEGSVSTLKIQRTQQEDSAVYLCASTLGDRRAFFGQGTRLTVV.

The J gene is TRBJ2-5, the V gene TRBV5-1, with 7 bases that match TRBD1. The V gene end was trimmed by 9 bases and the J gene end by 4 bases; junction bases not matched to a gene: 15. This CDR3 spans 15 amino acids. The germline V gene encodes CDR1 SGHRS and CDR2 YFSETQ. The CDR3 region is CANSRTGSIGETQYF. The CDR3 DNA follows: TGCGCCAACTCCAGGACAGGATCAATTGGAGAGACCCAGTACTTC.

This clonotype has ten or more counts. The rearrangement joins TRBV20-1 to TRBJ1-5; the D gene is possibly TRBD1 (6 bases). This CDR3 contains 14 residues. Germline assignment: CDR1 DFQATT and CDR2 SNEGSKA (reference sequence). V was clipped by 3 bases and J by 7 bases, with 16 bases between them. The DNA of the CDR3 is TGCAGTGCTAGTCGCGTATCAGGGGAGCAGCCCCAGCATTTT. Translation: CSASRVSGEQPQHF.

The V and J genes are TRBV12-3 or TRBV12-4 and TRBJ2-2, with a possible D match to TRBD1 (5 bases). V lost 6 bases and J lost 3, with 11 bases in between. This CDR3 region has 14 residues. CDR3 nucleotides: TGTGCCAGCAGCCCCACGACAGACACCGGGGAGCTGTTTTTT. Its protein is CASSPTTDTGELFF.

This chain uses TRBV19 with TRBJ1-1; 7 bases are a match to TRBD1. The CDR3 is 15 amino acids. V shed 4 bases, J shed 1 base, and the junction held 6 bases outside the gene matches. The germline gives CDR1 LNHDA, CDR2 SQIVND (reference sequence). The CDR3 bases are TGTGCCAGTAGTACGATCGGGACAGCGAACACTGAAGCTTTCTTT. This gives the protein CASSTIGTANTEAFF.

This clonotype was observed at least ten times. V is TRBV30 and J is TRBJ2-7; D not certain. This CDR3 has 13 residues. CDR1 and CDR2 from the germline V gene are GTSNPN and SVGIG (reference sequence). V was shortened by 7 bases and J by 0 bases, with 13 bases between the two germline ends. CDR3 nucleotide sequence: TGTGCCTTGGTCGAGCCAGGCTCCTACGAGCAGTACTTC. Translating it yields CALVEPGSYEQYF.

The chain carries TRBV15 and TRBJ2-7; D tentatively reads TRBD1 or TRBD2 (6 bases each). The CDR3 length is 14 residues. Germline V gives CDR1 LNHNV, CDR2 YYDKDF (reference sequence). V was shortened by 0 bases and J by 7 bases, with 13 bases between the two germline ends. Written as DNA, the CDR3 is TGTGCCACCAGCAGAGATCGGGGGCTTCGGGAGCAGTACTTC. It is translated as CATSRDRGLREQYF.

This clonotype has at least ten counts. The gene calls are TRBV29-1 and TRBJ2-3; D might be TRBD1 or TRBD2, each matching 5 bases. V was pared by 0 bases and J by 2 bases, with 6 bases between. The CDR3 runs 13 residues. The germline CDR1 and CDR2 sequences are SQVTM and ANQGSEA. The CDR3 spells CSVEEGDTDTQYF. CDR3 bases: TGCAGCGTTGAAGAGGGGGACACAGATACGCAGTATTTT.

The chain links TRBV2 to TRBJ1-2, with D possibly TRBD1 on 5 matching bases. Trimming stripped 8 bases from V and 2 bases from J, with 15 bases between. Germline V gene lookup returns CDR1 SNHLY and CDR2 FYNNEI. CDR3 length: 14 residues. The CDR3 nucleotides read TGTGCCAGCGGGAGAGAGGGGTCGAACTATGGCTACACCTTC. As protein: CASGREGSNYGYTF.

The CDR3 nucleotides read TGTGCCAGCAGCCCGGGACTAGCGGGAGGGCCCGAGCAGTACTTC. Translation gives CASSPGLAGGPEQYF. The chain has TRBV3-1 and TRBJ2-7; 16 nucleotides align to TRBD2. The V segment lost 4 bases and the J segment 6 bases; nucleotides outside the gene matches: 3. The CDR3 consists of 15 residues. Germline V gene data show CDR1 as LGHDT and CDR2 as YNNKEL (reference sequence).

The chain uses TRBV5-6 and TRBJ2-2; D uncertain. With 2 bases removed from V and 9 bases from J, the gap between germline ends came to 8 bases. Germline V gene sequence: CDR1 SGHDT, CDR2 YYEEEE. The CDR3 is 12 residues long. The chain's CDR3 is CASSFSLRELFF. The CDR3 DNA sequence: TGTGCCAGCAGCTTTTCGCTCCGGGAGCTGTTTTTT.

The sample holds many counts of this clonotype. This rearrangement joins TRBV7-9 to TRBJ2-3, with 8 nucleotides matching TRBD2. J gave up 7 bases and V 3 bases, and 18 bases lay outside the gene matches. This CDR3 is 18 amino acids long. Germline lookup yields CDR1 SEHNR and CDR2 FQNEAQ (reference sequence). The CDR3 is CASSFPVREVRFAHTQYF. The DNA of the CDR3 is TGTGCCAGCAGCTTCCCGGTGCGGGAGGTCCGTTTCGCGCATACGCAGTATTTT.

This clonotype occurred many times. V is TRBV18 and J is TRBJ2-7; D gene uncertain. There are 14 residues in the CDR3. Trimming shortened V by 2 bases and J by 2 bases, and 10 bases separated the two germline ends. In germline, CDR1 is KGHSH, CDR2 LQKENI. The CDR3 DNA follows: TGTGCCAGCTCACCATCAGGCCGTACCTACGAGCAGTACTTC. Translating it yields CASSPSGRTYEQYF.

This clonotype was observed many times. This chain links TRBV19 with TRBJ1-5, with D tentatively TRBD1 (6 bases). The CDR3 length is 12 residues. Germline-derived CDR1 and CDR2 are LNHDA and SQIVND (reference sequence). Trimming removed 7 bases at V and 7 bases at J, with 11 bases between. The chain's CDR3 is CASTQGSQPQHF. In DNA, the CDR3 is TGTGCCAGTACTCAGGGGTCGCAGCCCCAGCATTTT.

About this clonotype: Possible read error: a much larger clone is one base away. The chain uses TRBV10-3 and TRBJ1-2; D may be TRBD1 (5 bases). The CDR3 runs to 13 residues. Germline V gene data show CDR1 as ENHRY and CDR2 as SYGVKD. V shed 10 bases and J shed 3 bases, with 15 bases lying between them. This CDR3 reads CATADIKHYGYTF. DNA for the CDR3: TGTGCCACTGCGGACATTAAGCACTATGGCTACACCTTC.

This clonotype was detected a few times. The gene calls are TRBV24-1 and TRBJ2-1; D is unclear. CDR1 KGHDR and CDR2 SFDVKD come from the germline V gene. V was clipped by 5 bases and J by 4 bases, with 14 bases between them. The CDR3 has 15 amino acids. The CDR3 loop is CATSGPESFYNEQFF. For the CDR3, the DNA is TGTGCCACCAGTGGACCAGAGAGTTTTTACAATGAGCAGTTCTTC.

This clonotype was counted at least ten times. V and J are TRBV27 and TRBJ2-7; 7 nucleotides agree with TRBD2. The J segment lost 3 bases and the V segment lost 5 bases, leaving 16 bases of the junction unmatched. This CDR3 region has 17 residues. Germline V lookup: CDR1 MNHEY, CDR2 SMNVEV (reference sequence). CDR3 sequence (DNA): TGTGCCAGCAGTAAACTCGCCGGGGGGACCAATCGCTACGAGCAGTACTTC. Translation gives CASSKLAGGTNRYEQYF.

The table lists this clonotype with a few counts. The chain couples TRBV6-1 to TRBJ2-2; tentative D call: TRBD2 (5 bases). V was cut by 5 bases and J by 7 bases, with 11 bases left in between. The CDR3 covers 13 residues. Germline V gene sequence: CDR1 MNHNS, CDR2 SASEGT. The DNA for the CDR3 is TGTGCCAGCAGTCCTAGCTGGAGCGGGGAGCTGTTTTTT. This gives the protein CASSPSWSGELFF.

Ten or more counts support this clonotype. V is TRBV6-1 and J is TRBJ2-3; 9 bases align to TRBD1. Germline trimming cut 5 bases from V and 4 bases from J; bases unmatched to any gene: 7. In germline, CDR1 is MNHNS, CDR2 SASEGT. The CDR3 length is 15 residues. CDR3 nucleotide sequence: TGTGCCAGCAGTCCTCCTGGACAGGGGCCAGATACGCAGTATTTT. The encoded protein is CASSPPGQGPDTQYF.

At least ten counts were recorded for this clonotype. The gene calls are TRBV14 and TRBJ2-1; D unclear. Germline V lookup: CDR1 SGHDN, CDR2 FVKESK. This CDR3 is 14 amino acids long. V lost 1 base to trimming and J lost 2 bases, with 6 bases between them. The CDR3 coding sequence is TGTGCCAGCAGCCAAGTAGTCACCTACAATGAGCAGTTCTTC. Protein product: CASSQVVTYNEQFF.

Ten or more counts support this clonotype. This CDR3 is CASSQDWAGGSTQYF. The CDR3 DNA follows: TGTGCCAGCAGCCAAGATTGGGCGGGAGGGTCTACGCAGTATTTT. This sequence joins TRBV4-2 and TRBJ2-3, with 9 positions matching TRBD2. This CDR3 contains 15 residues. Looked up from germline, CDR1 is LGHNA and CDR2 is YNFKEQ. The V and J ends lost 0 bases and 8 bases, in that order; junction bases with no gene match: 6.

This clonotype occurred many times. The V call is TRBV28, the J call TRBJ2-4, with D perhaps TRBD2 (5 bases). The germline V gene has CDR1 MDHEN and CDR2 SYDVKM. The germline V and J ends were trimmed by 4 bases and 3 bases, with 16 bases remaining between them. The CDR3 runs to 16 residues. CDR3 nucleotides: TGTGCCAGCAGTTCCTTCTCCCCCCGGGGCAAAAACATTCAGTACTTC. Amino acid sequence: CASSSFSPRGKNIQYF.

The genes are TRBV25-1 and TRBJ1-4; D is uncertain. CDR1 and CDR2 from the germline V gene are MGHDK and SYGVNS. The CDR3 totals 12 residues. The V gene lost 2 bases and the J gene lost 8 bases, with 6 bases spanning the gap. The CDR3 sequence: CASSEPGEKLFF. In DNA, the CDR3 is TGTGCCAGCAGTGAACCGGGGGAAAAACTGTTTTTT.

Remarks on this clonotype: Possible read error: a much larger clone is one base away. CDR3 sequence (DNA): TGTGCCAGCAGGGAAGCGCAAGAGGGGGCGACTTTCTTT. The encoded protein is CASREAQEGATFF. The chain carries TRBV6-1 and TRBJ1-1; 7 bases match TRBD1. The germline V gene has CDR1 MNHNS and CDR2 SASEGT. The CDR3 is 13 amino acids.

At least ten counts were recorded for this clonotype. V and J are TRBV7-2 and TRBJ2-1; D is unresolved. The ends were cut back, 3 bases at V and 0 bases at J, with 9 bases in the middle. The CDR3 loop spans 15 amino acids. CDR1 is SGHTA and CDR2 is FQGNSA in the germline V gene. Here the CDR3 DNA reads TGTGCCAGCAGCTTGGGGTGGGGCTCCTACAATGAGCAGTTCTTC. Translating gives CASSLGWGSYNEQFF.